This TCR beta chain came from a study of T cell responses to AZD1222 COVID-19 vaccine. Sequencing was performed with immunoSEQ multiplex PCR; in TCRdb, only in-frame clones are kept and a portion is missing. The sample has approximately 65,000 clones, roughly 90% seen once; the top ten hold less than 9%. This CDR3 is 13 amino acids long. Germline V gene data show CDR1 as SGHDN and CDR2 as FVKESK. Deletions cut 0 bases from V and 9 bases from J, with 9 bases between. The sample here was peripheral blood, taken on day 0 of AZD1222 vaccination. The TCR sequence derives from an adult in good health. The gene calls are TRBV14 and TRBJ2-1; TRBD1 is a possible D gene (5 bases). The CDR3 here is CASSQDSRGEQFF. The CDR3 nucleotides are TGTGCCAGCAGCCAAGATAGTAGGGGTGAGCAGTTCTTC. Filled out from reference TRBV14 and TRBJ2-1, the complete variable domain reads EAGVTQFPSHSVIEKGQTVTLRCDPISGHDNLYWYRRVMGKEIKFLLHFVKESKQDESGMPNNRFLAERTGGTYSTLKVQPAELEDSGVYFCASSQDSRGEQFFGPGTRLTVL.